The clone carrying this TCR beta chain was detected many times. V gave up 2 bases and J gave up 0 bases; unmatched junction bases: 5. The germline gives CDR1 SGHTA, CDR2 FQGNSA. This CDR3 region has 16 residues. This sample is part of a study of human T cells and chemical hapten exposure. About the study: During the roughly 25-week study period, patients had diphenylcyclopropenone applied to the scalp every week.

TCRdb analysed the RACE reads with MiXCR anew, one entry per CDR3 protein. Of about 60,000 distinct CDR3 sequences in the sample, about 11% were seen once. Noted time point: pre-sensitization, week 0. As to treatment: therapeutic diphenylcyclopropenone sensitization with weekly scalp DPC. The source of this sequence is a woman between 35 and 50 years old with alopecia areata. Some clones in this sample may be carry-over from other donors' samples. The chain links TRBV7-2 to TRBJ2-7; 9 bases line up with TRBD2. Sequencing used whole blood, obtained in connection with sensitization to the hapten diphenylcyclopropenone (DPC). The CDR3 region is CASSLFVAGASYEQYF. CDR3 nucleotides: TGTGCCAGCAGCTTATTTGTAGCGGGGGCCTCCTACGAGCAGTACTTC.